This T cell receptor (beta chain) was identified in a study of blood T cells in healthy people across ages. Study conclusions and caveats: No one knew whether donors had CMV, which possibly confounded expanded clonotype changes.

It was roughly 10 milliliters of peripheral blood that were drawn from each donor. V lost 2 bases to trimming and J lost 2 bases; unmatched junction nucleotides: 8. CDR3 length equals 16 residues. Per germline, CDR1 SGHRS and CDR2 YFSETQ. For the second PCR, which ran for roughly 7 to 11 cycles, a sample-barcoded 5' primer and a J-beta primer mix were used. A single record per CDR3 protein comes from TCRdb applying MiXCR to the 5' RACE reads. The sample holds hundreds of thousands of distinct CDR3 sequences; roughly 24% are singletons and the top ten take 3%. On this clonotype: Its antigen is still unknown.

The same data also went into a second study, on T cells of mothers and their children. That publication notes: Overlap ran slightly, non-significantly higher for related than unrelated mother-child pairs.

The receptor's source is a boy aged 5-17 years in good health. The sequenced sample was blood. The chain recombines TRBV5-1 with TRBJ2-5; 8 nucleotides agree with TRBD2. The CDR3 DNA reads TGCGCCAGCAGCTTAACCTCGGGACTAGGGCAAGAGACCCAGTACTTC. Encoded protein: CASSLTSGLGQETQYF.